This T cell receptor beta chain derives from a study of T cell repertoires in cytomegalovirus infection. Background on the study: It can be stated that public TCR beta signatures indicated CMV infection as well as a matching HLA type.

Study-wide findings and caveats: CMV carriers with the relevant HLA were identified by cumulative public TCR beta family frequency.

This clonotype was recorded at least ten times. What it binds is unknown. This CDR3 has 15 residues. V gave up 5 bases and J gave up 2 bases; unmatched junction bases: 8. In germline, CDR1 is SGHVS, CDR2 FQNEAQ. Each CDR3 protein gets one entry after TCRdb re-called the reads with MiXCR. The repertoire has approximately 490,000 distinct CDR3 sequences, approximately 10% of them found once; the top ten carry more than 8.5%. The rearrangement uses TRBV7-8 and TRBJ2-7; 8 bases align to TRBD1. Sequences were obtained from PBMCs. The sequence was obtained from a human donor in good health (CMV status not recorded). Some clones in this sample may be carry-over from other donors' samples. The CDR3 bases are TGTGCCAGCAGCACGCCCGGGACAGGAGCCTACGAGCAGTACTTC. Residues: CASSTPGTGAYEQYF.